This T cell receptor beta chain was observed in a study of T cells after somatic rescue of genetic block. Profiled with immunoSEQ multiplex PCR; TCRdb holds only in-frame clones, not every one. The table includes 14,000 to 15,000 clones, 72% detected once. CDR1 and CDR2 (germline): MNHNS, SASEGT. V was pared by 5 bases and J by 8 bases, with 5 bases of the junction left unmatched. The CDR3 totals 13 residues. The chain links TRBV6-1 to TRBJ2-4, with 8 bases fitting TRBD2. The sample consisted of peripheral blood mononuclear cells (PBMCs). The clonotype comes from a boy between 5 and 17 years old. DNA for the CDR3: TGTGCCAGCAGTTTAGCGGGGCGGGACATTCAGTACTTC. It translates to CASSLAGRDIQYF.